The present T cell receptor beta chain was sequenced within a study of blood T cell dynamics during melanoma immunotherapy (dated by TCRdb to between 2020 and 2021). General notes on the study: Patients had metastatic melanoma and received first-line pembrolizumab or nivolumab plus ipilimumab as standard of care in the United Kingdom. To find early correlates of response, the study profiled the peripheral T cell receptor repertoires of patients with metastatic melanoma both before and after one cycle of checkpoint inhibitor therapy. A training cohort was formed from consecutive patients, and a further independent group of patients from the same centre was pooled into an external validation set. Overall results and qualifications from the work: The study was unable to establish whether the T cell clones driving the repertoire changes were melanoma-specific or instead reflected general immune activation. The relatively small sample size was recognized as a factor that could limit how well the results generalize. A bifurcated reorganization of the PBMC repertoire at W3, with increased clonality or increased diversity, was observed in patients who later achieved disease control, unlike in progressors.

Worth noting for this clone: It lacks a known antigen. No qualities accompany the bases; no much larger clone lies one base away.

The CDR3 runs 14 residues from the cysteine to the phenylalanine. Only the CDR3 DNA stays, 42 bases, in frame from base 1. The germline V gene gives CDR1 as SNHLY and CDR2 as FYNNEI. V drops 2 bases and J drops 1 base, leaving 8 bases in between. Every bulk PBMC sample was loaded with the same fixed amount of about 380 ng of DNA. TCR beta CDR3 sequences were amplified from genomic DNA with the immunoSEQ TCRb Assay kit following manufacturer instructions. The KAPA Library Quantification Kit for Illumina platforms was used to quantify the pooled libraries by qPCR. Pooled libraries were clustered at 0.6-1.1 pM and sequenced on an Illumina NextSeq 500. From the authors' description of their analysis: TCR data were analyzed using immunoSEQ ANALYZER and the R LymphoSeq package. A rearrangement efficiency score was calculated as productive divided by the sum of productive and non-productive CDR3 sequences. Clonality was measured with the Gini coefficient and diversity with the Renyi index at alpha=1, compared pairwise between timepoints within each patient. In LymphoSeq, clonal relatedness was computed with an edit distance of 3 and repertoire similarity was computed with the Bhattacharyya coefficient. To classify response, a linear discriminant analysis based on week-3 changes in clonality and diversity was built with the R MASS and caret packages. This is the immuneACCESS table as TCRdb keeps it, with only in-frame sequences that have V and J called. A part of the clones is gone; compared with another copy, unresolved V genes explain less than half, and the rest is unexplained. V, J and clone size were drawn from that table, and D and trimming were deduced from the DNA. The sample profile shows approximately 11,000 clones; under 90% of them were found once. The ten largest clonotypes hold more than 20% of the sample.

What the time point label conveys for this sample: week 3, after first cycle of checkpoint inhibitor. Blood was sampled before treatment (T0) and at week 3 (W3), after the first cycle of checkpoint blockade. Except for two patients with rapid clinical progression, response was assessed 12 weeks after the first infusion by RECIST 1.1; disease control meant complete response, partial response or stable disease. Any patient who had received prior systemic cancer treatment, was on concomitant immunosuppressant therapy or had synchronous other active malignancies was excluded. To track both circulating cells and T cell turnover, TCR beta was sequenced from bulk PBMC as well as from plasma cell-free DNA. Lymphoprep and SepMate tubes were used to isolate PBMC from blood, and red cell lysis was then performed. QIAamp DNA Blood Mini kits were used to extract DNA from PBMC and from sorted T cell subsets.

The clonotype was recovered from a human donor with melanoma. The chain employs TRBV2 and TRBJ1-2; a weak D assignment points to TRBD1 (5 bases agree). The input for sequencing was blood, taken from a patient treated with checkpoint blockade. This receptor carries the CDR3 CASSERGRNYGYTF. The nucleotide sequence is given as TGTGCCAGCAGTGAAAGGGGCCGTAACTATGGCTACACCTTC.